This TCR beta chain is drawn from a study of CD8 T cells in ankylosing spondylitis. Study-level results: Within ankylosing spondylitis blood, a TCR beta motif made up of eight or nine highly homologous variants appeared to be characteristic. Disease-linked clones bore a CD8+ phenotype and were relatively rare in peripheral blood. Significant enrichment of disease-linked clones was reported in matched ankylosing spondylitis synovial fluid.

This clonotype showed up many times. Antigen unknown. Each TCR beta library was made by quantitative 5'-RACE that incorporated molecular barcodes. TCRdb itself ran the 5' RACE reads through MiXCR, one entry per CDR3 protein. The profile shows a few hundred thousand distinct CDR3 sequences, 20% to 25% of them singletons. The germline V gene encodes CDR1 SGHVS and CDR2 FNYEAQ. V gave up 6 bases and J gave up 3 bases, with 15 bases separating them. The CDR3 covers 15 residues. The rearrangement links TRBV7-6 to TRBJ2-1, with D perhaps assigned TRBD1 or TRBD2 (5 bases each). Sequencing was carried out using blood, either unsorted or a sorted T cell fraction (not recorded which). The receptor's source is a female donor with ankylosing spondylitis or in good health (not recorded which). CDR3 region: CASSSGTNLYNEQFF. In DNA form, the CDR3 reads TGTGCCAGCAGTTCCGGGACGAACCTCTACAATGAGCAGTTCTTC. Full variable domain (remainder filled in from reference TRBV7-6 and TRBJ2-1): GAGVSQSPRYKVTKRGQDVALRCDPISGHVSLYWYRQALGQGPEFLTYFNYEAQQDKSGLPNDRFSAERPEGSISTLTIQRTEQRDSAMYRCASSSGTNLYNEQFFGPGTRLTVL.